Listed below are T cell receptor beta chains from one sample, sequenced in a study of radiotherapy plus CTLA-4 blockade in lung cancer. TCRdb's copy holds only in-frame clones and misses some; the assay was immunoSEQ multiplex PCR. The repertoire holds 100,000 or so clones, with around 80% as singletons. Sample: peripheral blood, taken from a patient treated with radiotherapy plus ipilimumab. These receptors were taken from a human donor with non-small cell lung cancer that progressed on radiotherapy plus ipilimumab. Both conserved end residues are part of each CDR3. The D gene is left open where the match is weak. Size is omitted from some rows. Given values are once, few, many or a class for expanded clones.

V: TRBV6-5
size: NA
J: TRBJ2-3
D: TRBD2
DNA: TGTGCCAGCAGTTACTCTGGCGGGAGTGCAGATACGCAGTATTTT
CDR3: CASSYSGGSADTQYF

V: TRBV18
size: NA
J: TRBJ1-4
D: NA
DNA: TGTGCCAGCTCATCTCGGACGGTTAATGAAAAACTGTTTTTT
CDR3: CASSSRTVNEKLFF

V: TRBV5-1
size: NA
J: TRBJ1-5
D: NA
DNA: TGCGCCAGCAGCTCAGACGGGGGGAGCAATCAGCCCCAGCATTTT
CDR3: CASSSDGGSNQPQHF

V: TRBV28
size: NA
J: TRBJ1-3
D: TRBD1
DNA: TGTGCCAGCAGCCCCCGGGACAGTCCTCTAGCTTCTGGAAACACCATATATTTT
CDR3: CASSPRDSPLASGNTIYF

V: TRBV19
size: NA
J: TRBJ1-2
D: TRBD1
DNA: TGTGCCAGCCGGACAGGGGGCTACGGAAACTATGGCTACACCTTC
CDR3: CASRTGGYGNYGYTF

V: TRBV25-1
size: NA
J: TRBJ2-1
D: TRBD2
DNA: TGTGCCAGCAGTGACCTGAAACTGGCGGGAGGAAATGAGCAGTTCTTC
CDR3: CASSDLKLAGGNEQFF

V: TRBV13
size: NA
J: TRBJ2-7
D: NA
DNA: TGTGCCAGCAGCCCGAGCGAGGGGGAAAACGAGCAGTACTTC
CDR3: CASSPSEGENEQYF

V: TRBV6-6
size: NA
J: TRBJ1-1
D: TRBD1
DNA: TGTGCCAGCAGGCCGCAGGGGGCGCAGACTGAAGCTTTCTTT
CDR3: CASRPQGAQTEAFF

V: TRBV4-2
size: NA
J: TRBJ2-7
D: NA
DNA: TGTGCCAGCAGCCAAGAAAGTGAGGGAGTACGGTACGAGCAGTACTTC
CDR3: CASSQESEGVRYEQYF

V: TRBV6-5
size: NA
J: TRBJ1-5
D: TRBD1
DNA: TGTGCCAGCAGCGGGGGGACAGGGAGAAATCAGCCCCAGCATTTT
CDR3: CASSGGTGRNQPQHF

V: TRBV4-1
size: few
J: TRBJ2-5
D: TRBD2
DNA: TGCGCCAGCAGCCATCCGCTGGGACTAGCGGGAGACGAGACCCAGTACTTC
CDR3: CASSHPLGLAGDETQYF

V: TRBV18
size: NA
J: TRBJ1-5
D: NA
DNA: TGTGCCAGCTCAGAAACAGGGCACAATCAGCCCCAGCATTTT
CDR3: CASSETGHNQPQHF

V: TRBV6-6
size: NA
J: TRBJ1-1
D: NA
DNA: TGTGCCAGCAGTTACTCGTTTACACTAGGGAACACTGAAGCTTTCTTT
CDR3: CASSYSFTLGNTEAFF

V: TRBV2
size: once
J: TRBJ2-3
D: TRBD2
DNA: TGTGCCACCGGACTAGCGGGACGCACAGATACGCAGTATTTT
CDR3: CATGLAGRTDTQYF

V: TRBV11-2
size: NA
J: TRBJ2-2
D: NA
DNA: TGTGCCAGCAGACTAGGCCCACCCACCGGGGAGCTGTTTTTT
CDR3: CASRLGPPTGELFF

V: TRBV4-1
size: once
J: TRBJ1-4
D: NA
DNA: TGCGCCAGCAGCCAGTCAAGGGCTCGAGGTGAAAAACTGTTTTTT
CDR3: CASSQSRARGEKLFF

V: TRBV28
size: NA
J: TRBJ2-3
D: TRBD2
DNA: TGTGCCAGCAGCGGACTAGCGGGAAACACAGATACGCAGTATTTT
CDR3: CASSGLAGNTDTQYF

V: TRBV7-2
size: NA
J: TRBJ1-3
D: TRBD1
DNA: TGTGCCAGCAGCATCGGGACAGCCAGAAACACCATATATTTT
CDR3: CASSIGTARNTIYF

V: TRBV5-1
size: NA
J: TRBJ2-3
D: NA
DNA: TGCGCCAGCAGCTTGGAGGCAGAACGCACAGATACGCAGTATTTT
CDR3: CASSLEAERTDTQYF

V: TRBV7-2
size: NA
J: TRBJ1-1
D: NA
DNA: TGTGCCAGCAGCATACAGGGTGGGACTGAAGCTTTCTTT
CDR3: CASSIQGGTEAFF

V: TRBV6-6
size: once
J: TRBJ1-1
D: NA
DNA: TGTGCCAGCAGTACCCCCCAGAACACTGAAGCTTTCTTT
CDR3: CASSTPQNTEAFF

V: TRBV6-6
size: few
J: TRBJ2-5
D: NA
DNA: TGTGCCAGCAGTTACTCTGCAGGGGAGACCCAGTACTTC
CDR3: CASSYSAGETQYF

V: TRBV19
size: NA
J: TRBJ1-5
D: NA
DNA: TGTGCCAGTAGTATAGATAGGGGGGCTAGGCAGCCCCAGCATTTT
CDR3: CASSIDRGARQPQHF

V: TRBV28
size: NA
J: TRBJ1-3
D: NA
DNA: TGTGCCAGCGAAAGCTCTGGAAACACCATATATTTT
CDR3: CASESSGNTIYF

V: TRBV19
size: once
J: TRBJ1-2
D: TRBD1
DNA: TGTGCCAGTATGTCAGGGGGCGATTATGGCTACACCTTC
CDR3: CASMSGGDYGYTF